A selection of T cell receptor beta chains follows, all from one sample in a study of blood T cells in healthy people across ages. TCRdb ran MiXCR on the 5' RACE reads and lists one entry per CDR3 protein. The sample shows about 560,000 distinct CDR3 sequences, about 27% of them seen only once. Separately, the same data were catalogued under a study of T cells of mothers and their children.

Sequencing was carried out using blood. The source of these receptors is a boy aged 2-9 years in good health. The CDR3 runs from the conserved cysteine through the conserved F or W. The order of the fields is V gene, J gene, D gene, clone size, CDR3 protein, CDR3 DNA. D genes are given only for firm matches. Clone size is shown for a subset of rows, as once, few, many or a class of expanded clone.

TRBV19,TRBJ2-6,TRBD1,-,CASFGQDDSGANVLTF,TGTGCCAGTTTTGGACAGGACGACTCTGGGGCCAACGTCCTGACTTTC
TRBV10-3,TRBJ1-1,TRBD1,few,CAISRDRGGTEAFF,TGTGCCATCAGCCGAGACAGGGGGGGCACTGAAGCTTTCTTT
TRBV28,TRBJ2-1,TRBD2,few,CASSSPGLAVSYNEQFF,TGTGCCAGCAGCTCTCCGGGACTAGCGGTCTCCTACAATGAGCAGTTCTTC
TRBV4-3,TRBJ2-5,-,-,CASSQDLWEVETQYF,TGCGCCAGCAGCCAAGATCTGTGGGAGGTTGAGACCCAGTACTTC
TRBV6-5,TRBJ2-1,TRBD2,few,CASSYSLAGYNEQFF,TGTGCCAGCAGTTACTCACTAGCGGGATACAATGAGCAGTTCTTC
TRBV19,TRBJ2-1,-,-,CASSIASATYNEQFF,TGTGCCAGTAGTATAGCTAGCGCAACCTACAATGAGCAGTTCTTC
TRBV7-2,TRBJ2-1,TRBD2,-,CASSYSGASYNEQFF,TGTGCCAGCAGCTACAGCGGGGCCTCCTACAATGAGCAGTTCTTC
TRBV2,TRBJ2-1,-,-,CASSGVVDSYNEQFF,TGTGCCAGCAGTGGGGTGGTGGACTCCTACAATGAGCAGTTCTTC
TRBV12-3/TRBV12-4,TRBJ1-2,-,-,CASSLLQGTNYGYTF,TGTGCCAGCAGTCTCCTACAGGGAACCAACTATGGCTACACCTTC
TRBV5-1,TRBJ2-7,TRBD1,many,CASSPGTGAYEQYF,TGTGCCAGCAGTCCCGGGACAGGGGCCTACGAGCAGTACTTC
TRBV29-1,TRBJ2-1,TRBD1,many,CSVRGQGLEQFF,TGCAGCGTCCGGGGACAGGGGCTTGAGCAGTTCTTC
TRBV10-3,TRBJ2-1,TRBD1,-,CAISEGGTGENEQFF,TGTGCCATCAGTGAGGGCGGGACAGGGGAAAATGAGCAGTTCTTC
TRBV10-3,TRBJ2-5,-,few,CAISESRGSETQYF,TGTGCCATCAGTGAAAGTCGGGGCTCGGAGACCCAGTACTTC
TRBV20-1,TRBJ1-6,TRBD1,-,CSARVQGQRNSPLHF,TGCAGTGCTAGAGTTCAGGGACAGCGAAATTCACCCCTCCACTTT
TRBV6-2/TRBV6-3,TRBJ2-3,-,few,CASRRVSTDTQYF,TGTGCCAGCAGGAGAGTTTCCACAGATACGCAGTATTTT
TRBV24-1,TRBJ2-1,-,-,CATSYGRVPDYEQFF,TGTGCCACCAGTTACGGGCGAGTCCCGGACTATGAGCAGTTCTTC
TRBV18,TRBJ2-2,TRBD2,few,CASSPGGTRGTGELFF,TGTGCCAGCTCACCAGGTGGGACTAGAGGCACCGGGGAGCTGTTTTTT
TRBV28,TRBJ1-2,-,-,CASSLLAAQYGYTF,TGTGCCAGCAGTTTATTGGCAGCTCAATATGGCTACACCTTC
TRBV4-1,TRBJ2-5,-,few,CASSQAFLTVQETQYF,TGCGCCAGCAGCCAAGCATTCTTGACAGTCCAAGAGACCCAGTACTTC
TRBV6-1,TRBJ2-7,TRBD2,few,CASSANPSGRFYEQYF,TGTGCCAGTAGTGCGAACCCTAGCGGGCGATTCTACGAGCAGTACTTC
TRBV15,TRBJ2-7,TRBD1,few,CATSLSPDRGAGDYEQYF,TGTGCCACCAGCCTCTCCCCGGACAGGGGTGCAGGGGACTACGAGCAGTACTTC
TRBV14,TRBJ1-2,-,-,CASSQDRRWGYTF,TGTGCCAGCAGCCAAGACAGACGGTGGGGCTACACCTTC
TRBV6-1,TRBJ1-6,-,-,CASSRTAGNSPLHF,TGTGCCAGCAGCCGGACAGCCGGAAATTCACCCCTCCACTTT
TRBV29-1,TRBJ1-2,TRBD1,few,CSVAGQTDFNYGYTF,TGCAGCGTCGCGGGACAGACCGATTTTAACTATGGCTACACCTTC
TRBV29-1,TRBJ2-5,-,few,CSVRREGGLGETQYF,TGCAGCGTTCGCAGAGAAGGGGGTTTGGGGGAGACCCAGTACTTC
TRBV9,TRBJ2-5,-,-,CASSVDPGLQETQYF,TGTGCCAGCAGCGTAGACCCGGGCCTCCAAGAGACCCAGTACTTC
TRBV6-1,TRBJ2-1,-,few,CASSELGSPVTYNEQFF,TGTGCCAGCAGTGAACTCGGCAGCCCCGTGACCTACAATGAGCAGTTCTTC
TRBV14,TRBJ2-3,TRBD2,-,CASSQDPRGLGATDTQYF,TGTGCCAGCAGCCAAGATCCCCGGGGACTAGGGGCCACAGATACGCAGTATTTT